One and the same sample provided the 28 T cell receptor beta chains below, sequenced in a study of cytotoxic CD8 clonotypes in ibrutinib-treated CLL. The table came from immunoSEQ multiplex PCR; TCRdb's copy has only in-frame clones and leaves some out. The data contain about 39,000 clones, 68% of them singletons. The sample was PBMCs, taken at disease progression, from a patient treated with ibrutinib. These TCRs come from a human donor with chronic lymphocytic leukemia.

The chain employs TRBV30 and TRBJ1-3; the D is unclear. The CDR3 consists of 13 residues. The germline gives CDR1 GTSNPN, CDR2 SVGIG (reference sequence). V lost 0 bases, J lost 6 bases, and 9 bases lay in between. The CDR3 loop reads CAWSVLGTNTIYF. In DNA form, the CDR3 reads TGTGCCTGGAGTGTACTCGGAACAAACACCATATATTTT.

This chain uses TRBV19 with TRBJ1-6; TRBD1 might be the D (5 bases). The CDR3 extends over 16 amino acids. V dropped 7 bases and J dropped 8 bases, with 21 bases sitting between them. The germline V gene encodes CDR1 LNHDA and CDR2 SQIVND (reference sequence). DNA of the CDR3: TGTGCCAGTACCCCATTCGATCAGGGCGAAGATTCACCCCTCCACTTT. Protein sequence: CASTPFDQGEDSPLHF.

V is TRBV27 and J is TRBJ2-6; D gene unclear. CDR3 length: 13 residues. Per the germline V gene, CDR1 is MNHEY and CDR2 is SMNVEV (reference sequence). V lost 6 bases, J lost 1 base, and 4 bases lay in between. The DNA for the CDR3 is TGTGCCAGCAGGCGGTCTGGGGCCAACGTCCTGACTTTC. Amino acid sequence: CASRRSGANVLTF.

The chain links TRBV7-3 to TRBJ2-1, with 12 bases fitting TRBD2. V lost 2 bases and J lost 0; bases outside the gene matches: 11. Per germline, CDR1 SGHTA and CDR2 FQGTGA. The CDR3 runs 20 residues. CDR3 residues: CASSLSPSGRAGSSYNEQFF. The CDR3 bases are TGTGCCAGCAGCTTATCCCCTAGCGGGAGGGCGGGTAGCTCCTACAATGAGCAGTTCTTC. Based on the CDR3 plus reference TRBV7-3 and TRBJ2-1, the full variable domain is GAGVSQTPSNKVTEKGKYVELRCDPISGHTALYWYRQSLGQGPEFLIYFQGTGAADDSGLPNDRFFAVRPEGSVSTLKIQRTERGDSAVYLCASSLSPSGRAGSSYNEQFFGPGTRLTVL.

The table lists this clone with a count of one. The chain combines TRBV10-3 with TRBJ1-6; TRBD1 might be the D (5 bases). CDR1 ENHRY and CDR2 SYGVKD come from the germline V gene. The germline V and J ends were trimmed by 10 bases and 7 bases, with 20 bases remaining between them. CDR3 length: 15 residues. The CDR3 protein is CATQREVGPNSPLHF. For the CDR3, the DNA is TGTGCCACCCAGCGGGAAGTGGGACCCAATTCACCCCTCCACTTT.

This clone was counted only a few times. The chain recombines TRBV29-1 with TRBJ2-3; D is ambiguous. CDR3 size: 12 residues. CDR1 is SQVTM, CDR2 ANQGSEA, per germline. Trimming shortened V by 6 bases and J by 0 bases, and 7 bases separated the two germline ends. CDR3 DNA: TGCAGCGTCGAGACTAGCACAGATACGCAGTATTTT. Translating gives CSVETSTDTQYF.

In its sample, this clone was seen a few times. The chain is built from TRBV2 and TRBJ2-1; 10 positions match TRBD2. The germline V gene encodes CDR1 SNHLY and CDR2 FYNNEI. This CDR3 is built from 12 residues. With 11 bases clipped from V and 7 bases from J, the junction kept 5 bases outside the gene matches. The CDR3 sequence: CALAGAGNEQFF. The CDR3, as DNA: TGTGCCCTAGCGGGAGCAGGGAATGAGCAGTTCTTC.

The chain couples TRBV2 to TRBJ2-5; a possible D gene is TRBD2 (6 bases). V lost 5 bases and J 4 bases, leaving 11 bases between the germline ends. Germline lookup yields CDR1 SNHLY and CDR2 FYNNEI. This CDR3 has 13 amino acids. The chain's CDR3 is CASSLLALETQYF. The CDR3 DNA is TGTGCCAGCAGTCTACTAGCTCTAGAGACCCAGTACTTC. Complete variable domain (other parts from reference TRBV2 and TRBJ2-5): EPEVTQTPSHQVTQMGQEVILRCVPISNHLYFYWYRQILGQKVEFLVSFYNNEISEKSEIFDDQFSVERPDGSNFTLKIRSTKLEDSAMYFCASSLLALETQYFGPGTRLLVL.

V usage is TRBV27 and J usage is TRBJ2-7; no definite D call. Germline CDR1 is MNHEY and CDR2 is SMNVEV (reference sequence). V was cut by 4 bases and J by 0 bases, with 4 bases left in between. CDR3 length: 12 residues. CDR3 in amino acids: CASSSTSYEQYF. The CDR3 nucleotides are TGTGCCAGCAGTTCAACCTCCTACGAGCAGTACTTC.

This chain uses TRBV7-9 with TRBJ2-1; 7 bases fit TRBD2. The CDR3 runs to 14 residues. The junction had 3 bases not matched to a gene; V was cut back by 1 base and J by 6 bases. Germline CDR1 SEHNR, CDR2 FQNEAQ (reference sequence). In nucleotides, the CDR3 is TGTGCCAGCAGCTTAGAAGCTAGCGGCAATGAGCAGTTCTTC. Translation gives CASSLEASGNEQFF.

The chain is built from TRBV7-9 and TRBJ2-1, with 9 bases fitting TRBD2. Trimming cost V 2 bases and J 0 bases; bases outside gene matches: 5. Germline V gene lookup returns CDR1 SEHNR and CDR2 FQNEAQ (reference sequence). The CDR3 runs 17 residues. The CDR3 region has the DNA TGTGCCAGCAGCTTACTTGCAGCGGGAGGCTCCTACAATGAGCAGTTCTTC. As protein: CASSLLAAGGSYNEQFF.

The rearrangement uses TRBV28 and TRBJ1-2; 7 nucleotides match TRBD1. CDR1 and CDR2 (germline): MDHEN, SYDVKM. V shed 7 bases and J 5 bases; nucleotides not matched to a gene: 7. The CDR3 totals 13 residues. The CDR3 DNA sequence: TGTGCCAGCAACCCAGACAGGGCTTATGGCTACACCTTC. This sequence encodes CASNPDRAYGYTF.

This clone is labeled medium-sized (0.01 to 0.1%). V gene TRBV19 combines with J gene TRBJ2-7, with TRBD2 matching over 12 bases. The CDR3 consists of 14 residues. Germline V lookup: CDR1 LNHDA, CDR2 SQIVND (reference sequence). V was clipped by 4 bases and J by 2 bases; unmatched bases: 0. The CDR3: CASSRLAGAYEQYF. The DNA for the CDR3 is TGTGCCAGTAGTAGACTAGCGGGAGCCTACGAGCAGTACTTC.

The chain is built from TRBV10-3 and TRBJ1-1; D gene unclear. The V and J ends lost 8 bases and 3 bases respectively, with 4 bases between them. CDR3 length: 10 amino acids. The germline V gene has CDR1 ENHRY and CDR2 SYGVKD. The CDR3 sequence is CAIGDTEAFF. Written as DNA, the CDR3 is TGTGCCATCGGGGACACTGAAGCTTTCTTT.

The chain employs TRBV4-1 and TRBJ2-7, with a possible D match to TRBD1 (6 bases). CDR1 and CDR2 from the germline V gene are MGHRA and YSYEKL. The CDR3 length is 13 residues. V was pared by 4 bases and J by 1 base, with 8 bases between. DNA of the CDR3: TGCGCCAGCAGCCTGGACAGTTCCTACGAGCAGTACTTC. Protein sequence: CASSLDSSYEQYF.

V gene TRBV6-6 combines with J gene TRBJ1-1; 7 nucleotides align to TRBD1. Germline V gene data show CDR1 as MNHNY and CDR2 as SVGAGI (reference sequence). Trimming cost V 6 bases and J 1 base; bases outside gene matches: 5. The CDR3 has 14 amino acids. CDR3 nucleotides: TGTGCCAGCAGACACAGGGGTCGGAACACTGAAGCTTTCTTT. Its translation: CASRHRGRNTEAFF.

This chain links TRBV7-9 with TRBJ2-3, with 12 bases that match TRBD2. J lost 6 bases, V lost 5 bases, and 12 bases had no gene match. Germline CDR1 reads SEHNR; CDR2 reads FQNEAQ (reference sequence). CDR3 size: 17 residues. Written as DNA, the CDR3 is TGTGCCAGCAGCCCCGGGACTAGCGGGCACCCGGGGGATACGCAGTATTTT. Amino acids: CASSPGTSGHPGDTQYF.

The CDR3 bases are TGTGCCACCCGCCAGGGGGTAAGGAGTCAGCCCCAGCATTTT. Residues: CATRQGVRSQPQHF. The V gene is TRBV19, the J gene TRBJ1-5; 7 bases line up with TRBD1. Germline V gives CDR1 LNHDA, CDR2 SQIVND (reference sequence). Trimming removed 10 bases from V and 6 bases from J; junction bases left unmatched: 12. The length of the CDR3 is 14 residues. Full variable domain (rest looked up from reference TRBV19 and TRBJ1-5): DGGITQSPKYLFRKEGQNVTLSCEQNLNHDAMYWYRQDPGQGLRLIYYSQIVNDFQKGDIAEGYSVSREKKESFPLTVTSAQKNPTAFYLCATRQGVRSQPQHFGDGTRLSIL.

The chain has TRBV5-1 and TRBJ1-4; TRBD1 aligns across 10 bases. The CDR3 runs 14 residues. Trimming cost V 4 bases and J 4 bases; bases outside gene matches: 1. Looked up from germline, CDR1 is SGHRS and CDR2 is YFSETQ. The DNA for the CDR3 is TGCGCCAGCAGCCGGACAGGGGGTAATGAAAAACTGTTTTTT. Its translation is CASSRTGGNEKLFF.

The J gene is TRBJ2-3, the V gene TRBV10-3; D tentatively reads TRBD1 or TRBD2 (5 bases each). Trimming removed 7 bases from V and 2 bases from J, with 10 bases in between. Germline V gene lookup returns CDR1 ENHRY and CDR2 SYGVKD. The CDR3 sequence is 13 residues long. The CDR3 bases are TGTGCCATCACGAGGGACCCCACAGATACGCAGTATTTT. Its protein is CAITRDPTDTQYF.

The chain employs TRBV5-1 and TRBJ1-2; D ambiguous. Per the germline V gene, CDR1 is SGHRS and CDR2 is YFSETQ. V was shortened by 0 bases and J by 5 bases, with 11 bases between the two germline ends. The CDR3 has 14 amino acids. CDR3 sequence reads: CASSLDQRAYGYTF. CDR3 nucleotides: TGCGCCAGCAGCTTGGACCAGAGGGCTTATGGCTACACCTTC.

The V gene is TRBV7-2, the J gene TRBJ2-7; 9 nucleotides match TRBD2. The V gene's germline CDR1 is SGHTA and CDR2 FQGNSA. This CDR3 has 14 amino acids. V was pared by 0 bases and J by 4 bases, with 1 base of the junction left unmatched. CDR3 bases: TGTGCCAGCAGCTTAGCTAGCGGGAGTTACGAGCAGTACTTC. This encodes CASSLASGSYEQYF.

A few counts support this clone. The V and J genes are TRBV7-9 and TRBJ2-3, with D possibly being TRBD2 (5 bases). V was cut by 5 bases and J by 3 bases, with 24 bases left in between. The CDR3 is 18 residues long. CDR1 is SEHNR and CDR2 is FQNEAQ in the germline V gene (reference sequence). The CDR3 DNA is TGTGCCAGCAGCCCAAGCCTCGGTCGGGGAGTAAGTACAGATACGCAGTATTTT. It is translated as CASSPSLGRGVSTDTQYF.

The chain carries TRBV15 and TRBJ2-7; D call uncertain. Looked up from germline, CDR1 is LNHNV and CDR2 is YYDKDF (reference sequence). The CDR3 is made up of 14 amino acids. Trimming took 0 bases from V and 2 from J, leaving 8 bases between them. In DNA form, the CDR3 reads TGTGCCACCAGCAGAGACGTGGGTCCCTACGAGCAGTACTTC. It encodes CATSRDVGPYEQYF.

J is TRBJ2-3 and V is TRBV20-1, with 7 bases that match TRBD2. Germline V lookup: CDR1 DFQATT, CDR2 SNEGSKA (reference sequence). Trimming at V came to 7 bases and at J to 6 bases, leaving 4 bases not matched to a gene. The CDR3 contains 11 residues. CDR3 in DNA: TGCAGTGTTCATAGCGGGGATACGCAGTATTTT. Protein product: CSVHSGDTQYF.

Here the CDR3 DNA reads TGTGCCAGCAACAGGGACCAGGATCAGCCCCAGCATTTT. As protein: CASNRDQDQPQHF. The J gene is TRBJ1-5, the V gene TRBV6-1, with D perhaps matching TRBD1 (6 bases). The ends were cut back, 7 bases at V and 5 bases at J, with 12 bases in the middle. The CDR3 loop spans 13 amino acids. The germline gives CDR1 MNHNS, CDR2 SASEGT.

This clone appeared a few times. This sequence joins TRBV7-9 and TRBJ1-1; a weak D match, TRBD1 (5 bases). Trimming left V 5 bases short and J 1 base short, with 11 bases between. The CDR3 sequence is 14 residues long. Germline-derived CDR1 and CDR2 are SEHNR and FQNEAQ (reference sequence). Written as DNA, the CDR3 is TGTGCCAGCAGCCCAAGGGGTGGGAACACTGAAGCTTTCTTT. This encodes CASSPRGGNTEAFF.

CDR3 nucleotides: TGTGCCAGTAGGACAGGGGTCCCTAATCAAGAGACCCAGTACTTC. This encodes CASRTGVPNQETQYF. The V call is TRBV19, the J call TRBJ2-5; 8 bases line up with TRBD1. This CDR3 comprises 15 residues. Unmatched junction bases numbered 8, after V lost 6 bases and J lost 2 bases. CDR1 and CDR2 from the germline V gene are LNHDA and SQIVND (reference sequence). Filled out from reference TRBV19 and TRBJ2-5, the complete variable domain reads DGGITQSPKYLFRKEGQNVTLSCEQNLNHDAMYWYRQDPGQGLRLIYYSQIVNDFQKGDIAEGYSVSREKKESFPLTVTSAQKNPTAFYLCASRTGVPNQETQYFGPGTRLLVL.